A selection of T cell receptor beta chains follows, all from one sample in a study of shared clonotypes between healthy human individuals. The assay was immunoSEQ multiplex PCR, and TCRdb's table has in-frame clones only and misses some. The sample shows fewer than 800,000 clones, just over 90% of them seen only once. Specimen: naive CD8+ T cells sorted from blood. The receptors shown here come from a man under 40 in good health. Each CDR3 is given with its conserved first and last residue.

v_gene: TRBV28; j_gene: TRBJ2-2; CDR3aa: CASSWDPGELFF
v_gene: TRBV5-1; j_gene: TRBJ1-3; CDR3aa: CASSIGQGSSGNTIYF
v_gene: TRBV30; j_gene: TRBJ2-7; CDR3aa: CACAWTRGAPYEQYF
v_gene: TRBV28; j_gene: TRBJ1-1; CDR3aa: CASITRGGDTEAFF
v_gene: TRBV9; j_gene: TRBJ2-7; CDR3aa: CASSVEGTAYEQYF
v_gene: TRBV6-1; j_gene: -; CDR3aa: CASSEDQTGGNSYEQYF
v_gene: TRBV7-3; j_gene: TRBJ2-3; CDR3aa: CASSPDTSGDTQYF
v_gene: TRBV9; j_gene: TRBJ1-1; CDR3aa: CASSVAAGSSEAFF
v_gene: TRBV10-1; j_gene: TRBJ2-2; CDR3aa: CASSESGRDTGELFF
v_gene: TRBV5-1; j_gene: TRBJ2-1; CDR3aa: CASSWTEGLNEQFF
v_gene: TRBV30; j_gene: TRBJ2-7; CDR3aa: CAWSAGSTYEQYF
v_gene: TRBV29-1; j_gene: TRBJ2-1; CDR3aa: CSVRGGVNEQFF
v_gene: TRBV5-4; j_gene: TRBJ2-6; CDR3aa: CASSEDRVGANVLTF
v_gene: TRBV18; j_gene: TRBJ2-1; CDR3aa: CASSLGTARAGEQFF
v_gene: TRBV7-9; j_gene: TRBJ2-1; CDR3aa: CASSHGTSGKINEQFF
v_gene: TRBV10-1; j_gene: TRBJ2-7; CDR3aa: CASSEAGNYEQYF
v_gene: TRBV7-3; j_gene: TRBJ2-3; CDR3aa: CASSPTSGGRTDTQYF
v_gene: TRBV6-5; j_gene: TRBJ2-7; CDR3aa: CASSYGTIKSYEQYF
v_gene: TRBV28; j_gene: TRBJ1-1; CDR3aa: CASSFWTGEGEAFF
v_gene: TRBV20-1; j_gene: TRBJ2-7; CDR3aa: CSARTLYEQYF
v_gene: TRBV6-4; j_gene: TRBJ2-7; CDR3aa: CASRLQATYEQYF
v_gene: TRBV9; j_gene: TRBJ2-3; CDR3aa: CASSVIQGVTDTQYF
v_gene: TRBV14; j_gene: TRBJ1-5; CDR3aa: CASSPTGVKQPQHF